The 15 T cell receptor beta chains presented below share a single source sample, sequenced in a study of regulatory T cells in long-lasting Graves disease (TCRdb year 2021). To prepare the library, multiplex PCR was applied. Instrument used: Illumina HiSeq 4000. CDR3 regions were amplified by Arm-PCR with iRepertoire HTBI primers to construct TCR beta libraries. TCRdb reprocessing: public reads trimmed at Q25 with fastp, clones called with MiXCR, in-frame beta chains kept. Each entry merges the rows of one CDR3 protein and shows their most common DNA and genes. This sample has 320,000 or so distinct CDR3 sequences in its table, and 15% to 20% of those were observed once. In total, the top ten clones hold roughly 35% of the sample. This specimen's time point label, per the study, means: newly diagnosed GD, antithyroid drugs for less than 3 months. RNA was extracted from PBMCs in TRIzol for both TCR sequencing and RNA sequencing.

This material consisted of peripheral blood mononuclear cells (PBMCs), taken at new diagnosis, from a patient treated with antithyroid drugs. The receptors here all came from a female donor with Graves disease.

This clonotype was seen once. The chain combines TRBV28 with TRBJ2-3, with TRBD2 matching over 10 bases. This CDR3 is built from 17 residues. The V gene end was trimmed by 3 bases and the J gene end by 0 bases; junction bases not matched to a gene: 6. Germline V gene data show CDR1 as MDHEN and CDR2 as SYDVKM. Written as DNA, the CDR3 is TGTGCCAGCAGTTTGCCGACTAGCGGGTTTAGCACAGATACGCAGTATTTT. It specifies CASSLPTSGFSTDTQYF.

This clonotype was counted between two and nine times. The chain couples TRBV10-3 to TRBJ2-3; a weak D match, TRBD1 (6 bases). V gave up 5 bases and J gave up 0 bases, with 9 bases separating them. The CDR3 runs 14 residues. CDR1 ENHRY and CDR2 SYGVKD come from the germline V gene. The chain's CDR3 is CAISRQASTDTQYF. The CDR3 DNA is TGTGCCATCAGTCGACAGGCTAGCACAGATACGCAGTATTTT.

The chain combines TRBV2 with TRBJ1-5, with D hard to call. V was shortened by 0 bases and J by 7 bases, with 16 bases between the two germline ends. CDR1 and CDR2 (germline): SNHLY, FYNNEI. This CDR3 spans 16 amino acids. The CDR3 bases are TGTGCCAGCAGTGAAGCGCTTCGGGGAGAGATACAGCCCCAGCATTTT. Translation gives CASSEALRGEIQPQHF.

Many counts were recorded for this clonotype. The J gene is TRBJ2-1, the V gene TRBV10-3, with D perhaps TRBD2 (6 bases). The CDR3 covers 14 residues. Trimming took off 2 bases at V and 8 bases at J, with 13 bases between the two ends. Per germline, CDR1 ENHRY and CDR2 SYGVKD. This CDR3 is CAISEGGPRDEQFF. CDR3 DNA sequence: TGTGCCATCAGTGAGGGAGGGCCTAGGGATGAGCAGTTCTTC.

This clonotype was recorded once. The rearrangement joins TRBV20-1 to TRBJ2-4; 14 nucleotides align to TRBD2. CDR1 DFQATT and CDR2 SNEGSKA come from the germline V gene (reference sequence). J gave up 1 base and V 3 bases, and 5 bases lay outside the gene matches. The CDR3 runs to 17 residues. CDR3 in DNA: TGCAGTGCTAGGGGGACTAGCGGGAGTAGGGCCAAAAACATTCAGTACTTC. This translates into CSARGTSGSRAKNIQYF.

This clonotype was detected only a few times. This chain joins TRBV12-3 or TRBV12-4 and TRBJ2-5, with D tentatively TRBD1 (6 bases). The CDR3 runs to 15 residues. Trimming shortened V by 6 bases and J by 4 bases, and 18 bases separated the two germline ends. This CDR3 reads CASSWGQGGIETQYF. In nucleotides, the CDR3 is TGTGCCAGCAGCTGGGGGCAGGGTGGTATAGAGACCCAGTACTTC.

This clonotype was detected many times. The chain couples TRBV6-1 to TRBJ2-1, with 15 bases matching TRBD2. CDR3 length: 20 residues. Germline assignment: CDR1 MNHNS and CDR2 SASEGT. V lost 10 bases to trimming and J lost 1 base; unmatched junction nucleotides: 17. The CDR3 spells CATEKIPGLAGGESYNEQFF. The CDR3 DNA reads TGTGCCACTGAAAAGATACCGGGACTAGCGGGAGGAGAATCCTACAATGAGCAGTTCTTC.

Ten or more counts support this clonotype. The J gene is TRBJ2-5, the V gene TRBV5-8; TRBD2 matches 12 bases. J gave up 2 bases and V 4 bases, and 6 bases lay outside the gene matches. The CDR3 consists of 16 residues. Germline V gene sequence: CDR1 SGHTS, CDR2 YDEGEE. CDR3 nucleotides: TGTGCCAGCAGCACAGGGACTAGCGGGCCTCAAGAGACCCAGTACTTC. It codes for CASSTGTSGPQETQYF.

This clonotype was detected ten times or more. The CDR3 is CSASYFRGLTGELFF. DNA of the CDR3: TGCAGTGCTAGTTACTTTCGTGGACTCACCGGGGAGCTGTTTTTT. This sequence joins TRBV20-1 and TRBJ2-2; maybe TRBD2 (5 bases). The V end was cut by 3 bases, the J end by 4 bases, with 15 bases between. Germline lookup yields CDR1 DFQATT and CDR2 SNEGSKA (reference sequence). CDR3 length: 15 amino acids.

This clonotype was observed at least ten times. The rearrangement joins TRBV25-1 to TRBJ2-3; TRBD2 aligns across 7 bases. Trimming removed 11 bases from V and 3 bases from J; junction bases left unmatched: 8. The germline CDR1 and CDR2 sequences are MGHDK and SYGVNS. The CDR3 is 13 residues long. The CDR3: CASQLARTDTQYF. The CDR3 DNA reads TGTGCCTCTCAACTAGCGAGAACAGATACGCAGTATTTT.

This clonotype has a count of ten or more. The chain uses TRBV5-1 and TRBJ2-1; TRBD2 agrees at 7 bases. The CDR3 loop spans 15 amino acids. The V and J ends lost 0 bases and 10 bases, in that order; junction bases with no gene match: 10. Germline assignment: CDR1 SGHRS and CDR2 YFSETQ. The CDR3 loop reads CASSLDVGGPWEQFF. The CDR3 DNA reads TGCGCCAGCAGCTTGGACGTGGGAGGGCCATGGGAGCAGTTCTTC.

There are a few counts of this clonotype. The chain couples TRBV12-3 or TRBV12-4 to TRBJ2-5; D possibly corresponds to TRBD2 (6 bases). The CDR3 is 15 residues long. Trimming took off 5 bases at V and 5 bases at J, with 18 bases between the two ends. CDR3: CASSNPLRDLETQYF. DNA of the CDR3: TGTGCCAGCAGTAACCCTTTAAGGGACTTGGAGACCCAGTACTTC.

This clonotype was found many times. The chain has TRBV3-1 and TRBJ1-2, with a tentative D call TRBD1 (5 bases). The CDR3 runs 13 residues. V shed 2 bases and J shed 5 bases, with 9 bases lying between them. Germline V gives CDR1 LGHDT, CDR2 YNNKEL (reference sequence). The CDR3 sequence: CASSQQEGYGYTF. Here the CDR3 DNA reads TGTGCCAGCAGCCAACAGGAGGGGTATGGCTACACCTTC.

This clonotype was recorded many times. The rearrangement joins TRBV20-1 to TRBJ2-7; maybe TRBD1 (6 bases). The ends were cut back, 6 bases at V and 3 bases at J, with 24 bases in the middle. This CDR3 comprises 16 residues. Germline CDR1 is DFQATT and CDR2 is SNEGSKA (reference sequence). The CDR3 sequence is CSAIGASGTTYYEQYF. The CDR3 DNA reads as TGCAGTGCCATTGGGGCATCCGGGACAACCTACTACGAGCAGTACTTC.

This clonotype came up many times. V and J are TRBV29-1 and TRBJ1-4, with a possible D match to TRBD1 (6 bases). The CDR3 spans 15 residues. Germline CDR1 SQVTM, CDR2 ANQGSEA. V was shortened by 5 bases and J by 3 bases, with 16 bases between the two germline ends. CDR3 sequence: CSVSRGLSSNEKLFF. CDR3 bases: TGCAGCGTTTCCCGGGGGCTGAGCTCTAATGAAAAACTGTTTTTT.